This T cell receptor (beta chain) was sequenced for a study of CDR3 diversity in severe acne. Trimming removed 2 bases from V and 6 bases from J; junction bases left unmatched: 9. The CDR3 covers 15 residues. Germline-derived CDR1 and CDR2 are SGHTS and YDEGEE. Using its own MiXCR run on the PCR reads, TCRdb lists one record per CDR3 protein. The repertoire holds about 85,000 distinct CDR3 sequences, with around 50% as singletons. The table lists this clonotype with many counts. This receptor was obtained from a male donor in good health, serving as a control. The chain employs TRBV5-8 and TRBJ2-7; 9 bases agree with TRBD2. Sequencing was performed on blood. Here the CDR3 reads CASSLAGGEAPEQYF. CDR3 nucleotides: TGTGCCAGCAGCTTAGCGGGGGGTGAGGCGCCCGAGCAGTACTTC.